This T cell receptor (beta chain) was found in a study of shared clonotypes between healthy human individuals. TCRdb keeps only in-frame clones here, not all; method: immunoSEQ multiplex PCR. Here the sample spans about 2 million clones, about 95% being singletons. Naive CD8 cells, CD45RO-negative and positively selected for CCR7, excluded terminally differentiated effector memory CD45RA+ cells. Nashville, Tennessee was home to all donors, each a Caucasian adult. The trim removed 5 bases at V and 4 bases at J, leaving 11 bases unmatched. Per germline, CDR1 SGHAT and CDR2 FQNNGV. The CDR3 contains 17 residues. Findings and limits, study-wide: Even with large depth, rarefaction showed that sorted-subset sequencing was incomplete. Around 5% of naive CD4 clonotypes were common to a handful of donors. Generation of non-shared clonotypes was less probable than generation of clonotypes shared by all four donors.

This clone was observed once. Its cognate antigen is unknown. The J gene is TRBJ1-2, the V gene TRBV11-2; 12 bases are a match to TRBD1. The sequencing input was naive CD8+ T cells sorted from blood. This sequence was found in a man between 18 and 35 years old in good health. The CDR3 sequence is CASSTGTGGAFPYGYTF. CDR3 sequence (DNA): TGTGCCAGCAGCACAGGGACAGGGGGCGCCTTCCCCTATGGCTACACCTTC.